The 26 T cell receptor beta chains listed next were all sequenced from one sample in a study of blood T cell repertoires in COVID-19. The assay was immunoSEQ multiplex PCR, and TCRdb's table has in-frame clones only and misses some. The data contain more than 250,000 clones, 84% of them singletons. The sequencing sample was made of peripheral blood. The source of these receptors is a human donor in a cohort sampled during active COVID-19.

This chain joins TRBV7-8 and TRBJ2-1; D is perhaps TRBD1 (6 bases). In germline, CDR1 is SGHVS, CDR2 FQNEAQ. The CDR3 is made up of 14 amino acids. Trimming took 5 bases from V and 6 from J, leaving 14 bases between them. The CDR3, as DNA: TGTGCCAGCAGCCAAACAGGGATCTCCAATGAGCAGTTCTTC. Encoded protein: CASSQTGISNEQFF.

This clone was observed a handful of times. The chain carries TRBV5-1 and TRBJ2-7; 8 bases are shared with TRBD2. The germline V gene encodes CDR1 SGHRS and CDR2 YFSETQ. The CDR3 consists of 16 residues. V trimming: 4 bases; J trimming: 3 bases; junction bases outside the gene matches: 12. This CDR3 is CASSLVVAGPDYEQYF. The CDR3 nucleotides read TGCGCCAGCAGCCTAGTGGTAGCGGGACCTGACTACGAGCAGTACTTC.

CDR3 in DNA: TGTGCCAGCAGTTCTCCCGGACGGAGGACAGATACGCAGTATTTT. It translates to CASSSPGRRTDTQYF. This chain connects TRBV28 to TRBJ2-3, with a weak D call TRBD2 (5 bases). The V and J ends lost 4 bases and 3 bases respectively, with 14 bases between them. The CDR3 sequence is 15 residues long. CDR1 and CDR2 from the germline V gene are MDHEN and SYDVKM.

This chain uses TRBV4-1 with TRBJ2-3; no reliable D call. Germline-derived CDR1 and CDR2 are MGHRA and YSYEKL. Trimming removed 3 bases at V and 2 bases at J, with 15 bases between. This CDR3 has 16 residues. The CDR3 loop reads CASSHRDSPNTDTQYF. For the CDR3, the DNA is TGCGCCAGCAGCCATCGAGATAGCCCGAACACAGATACGCAGTATTTT.

V and J are TRBV19 and TRBJ2-6; D is possibly TRBD1 (6 bases). Germline V CDR1 and CDR2: LNHDA, SQIVND (reference sequence). The CDR3 sequence is 18 residues long. V gave up 5 bases and J gave up 0 bases, with 17 bases separating them. The CDR3 DNA sequence: TGTGCCAGTAGTGCACAGGGACGTATTTCCTCTGGGGCCAACGTCCTGACTTTC. The encoded protein is CASSAQGRISSGANVLTF. Together with reference TRBV19 and TRBJ2-6, the CDR3 gives the full variable domain: DGGITQSPKYLFRKEGQNVTLSCEQNLNHDAMYWYRQDPGQGLRLIYYSQIVNDFQKGDIAEGYSVSREKKESFPLTVTSAQKNPTAFYLCASSAQGRISSGANVLTFGAGSRLTVL.

In its sample, this clone was seen a few times. This chain connects TRBV6-1 to TRBJ1-1; TRBD1 agrees at 7 bases. The V gene end was trimmed by 1 base and the J gene end by 10 bases; junction bases not matched to a gene: 6. The CDR3 loop spans 13 amino acids. CDR1 and CDR2 (germline): MNHNS, SASEGT. This chain's CDR3 is CASSEDRGMTAFF. The CDR3 DNA reads as TGTGCCAGCAGTGAAGACAGGGGAATGACAGCTTTCTTT.

This clone occurred once. The V call is TRBV6-4, the J call TRBJ2-5; 16 positions match TRBD2. CDR1 is MRHNA and CDR2 is SNTAGT in the germline V gene. This CDR3 comprises 20 residues. J was trimmed by 4 bases and V by 0 bases; bases with no gene match: 11. Written as DNA, the CDR3 is TGTGCCAGCAGTGACTCGGGCGGGACTAGCGGGAGGGCCGGGTCAGAGACCCAGTACTTC. Amino acid sequence: CASSDSGGTSGRAGSETQYF.

The V and J genes are TRBV2 and TRBJ1-5; 8 bases map to TRBD1. The CDR3 length is 15 residues. The V gene's germline CDR1 is SNHLY and CDR2 FYNNEI. Trimming at V came to 7 bases and at J to 1 base, leaving 6 bases not matched to a gene. The chain's CDR3 is CASKQGAWSNQPQHF. The CDR3, as DNA: TGTGCCAGCAAGCAGGGGGCCTGGAGCAATCAGCCCCAGCATTTT.

The chain joins TRBV6-5 to TRBJ1-2, with D possibly matching TRBD1 (6 bases). This CDR3 has 15 amino acids. The germline V gene has CDR1 MNHEY and CDR2 SVGAGI. Trimming left V 4 bases short and J 4 bases short, with 16 bases between. CDR3 region: CASSSRTARLYGYTF. The CDR3 nucleotides are TGTGCCAGCAGTTCTAGGACAGCGAGACTCTATGGCTACACCTTC.

CDR3 nucleotide sequence: TGTGCCAGCATCCGGGACAGCTCCTACAATGAGCAGTTCTTC. The encoded protein is CASIRDSSYNEQFF. The rearrangement joins TRBV6-5 to TRBJ2-1; TRBD1 aligns across 7 bases. The germline V gene encodes CDR1 MNHEY and CDR2 SVGAGI. The CDR3 sequence is 14 residues long. V dropped 7 bases and J dropped 0; count of bases not matched to a gene: 3.

The V and J genes are TRBV5-1 and TRBJ1-3, with D possibly matching TRBD1 (5 bases). CDR1 is SGHRS and CDR2 is YFSETQ in the germline V gene. CDR3 length equals 17 residues. V was cut by 3 bases and J by 4 bases, with 20 bases left in between. CDR3 residues: CASSSLGRASSGNTIYF. CDR3 DNA: TGCGCCAGCAGCTCCCTTGGCAGGGCTAGTTCCGGAAACACCATATATTTT.

The gene calls are TRBV19 and TRBJ1-5; no definite D call. In germline, CDR1 is LNHDA, CDR2 SQIVND (reference sequence). V was cut by 6 bases and J by 1 base, with 13 bases left in between. The CDR3 totals 15 residues. The CDR3: CASRTGSLSNQPQHF. The CDR3 nucleotides are TGTGCCAGTAGAACGGGGTCCCTGAGCAATCAGCCCCAGCATTTT.

V gene TRBV4-1 combines with J gene TRBJ1-1, with D unclear. The V end lost 0 bases, the J end lost 5 bases, and 10 bases lay between the germline ends. In germline, CDR1 is MGHRA, CDR2 YSYEKL. This CDR3 is 14 amino acids long. The CDR3 DNA sequence: TGCGCCAGCAGCCAAGATCTCCGGGTTACTGAAGCTTTCTTT. Protein sequence: CASSQDLRVTEAFF.

J is TRBJ2-1 and V is TRBV12-3 or TRBV12-4; 7 bases are shared with TRBD2. V shed 6 bases, J shed 7 bases, and the junction held 3 bases outside the gene matches. The CDR3 is made up of 12 amino acids. The CDR3 DNA reads TGTGCCAGCAGCCATAGCGGGAATGAGCAGTTCTTC. Protein: CASSHSGNEQFF.

This clone has only a few counts. The chain carries TRBV4-2 and TRBJ2-1; possibly TRBD2 for D (7 bases). There are 17 residues in the CDR3. V lost 4 bases to trimming and J lost 5 bases, with 21 bases between them. CDR1 is LGHNA, CDR2 YNFKEQ, per germline. The CDR3 DNA follows: TGTGCCAGCAGCCGGGGGGCGGGGGACGGCGTACACAATGAGCAGTTCTTC. Translation: CASSRGAGDGVHNEQFF.

J is TRBJ1-6 and V is TRBV7-9; D is unclear. The CDR3 length is 16 residues. CDR1 is SEHNR and CDR2 is FQNEAQ in the germline V gene (reference sequence). Trimming cost V 5 bases and J 9 bases, with 20 bases left between them. CDR3 protein: CASSPVIPFPGSPLHF. CDR3 DNA sequence: TGTGCCAGCAGCCCCGTTATCCCCTTCCCCGGTTCACCCCTCCACTTT.

The chain combines TRBV9 with TRBJ2-7; 9 bases match TRBD2. The trim removed 4 bases at V and 4 bases at J, leaving 9 bases unmatched. The CDR3 has 15 amino acids. CDR1 is SGDLS, CDR2 YYNGEE, per germline. In DNA, the CDR3 is TGTGCCAGCAGCCCCAGTGGAGCGGGGGGTTACGAGCAGTACTTC. This sequence encodes CASSPSGAGGYEQYF.

The CDR3 coding sequence is TGCGCCAGCAGCCACACCAGGGAAGAGACCCAGTACTTC. Its protein is CASSHTREETQYF. The chain joins TRBV4-3 to TRBJ2-5; a weak D match, TRBD1 (5 bases). The germline V and J ends were trimmed by 3 bases and 3 bases, with 8 bases remaining between them. The CDR3 covers 13 residues. CDR1 and CDR2 (germline): LGHNA, YSLEER.

This chain connects TRBV5-1 to TRBJ2-7; 9 positions agree with TRBD1. There are 15 residues in the CDR3. Trimming at V came to 2 bases and at J to 1 base, leaving 4 bases not matched to a gene. CDR1 and CDR2 (germline): SGHRS, YFSETQ. The CDR3 nucleotides read TGCGCCAGCAGCTTAGGGGACAGGGCATCCTACGAGCAGTACTTC. It codes for CASSLGDRASYEQYF.

The chain uses TRBV4-1 and TRBJ1-1, with unresolved D. CDR1 and CDR2 from the germline V gene are MGHRA and YSYEKL. The V and J ends lost 1 base and 4 bases respectively, with 7 bases between them. The CDR3 covers 13 residues. The CDR3 DNA sequence: TGCGCCAGCAGCCAAGGGGCAGGCACTGAAGCTTTCTTT. The encoded protein is CASSQGAGTEAFF.

This clone was picked up one time. DNA for the CDR3: TGTGCCAGTAGTATAGGGTTAGCGGGGGGGGCCAAGCAGTTCTTC. It yields the protein CASSIGLAGGAKQFF. The V gene is TRBV19, the J gene TRBJ2-1; 11 nucleotides agree with TRBD2. The ends lost 1 base at V and 11 bases at J; junction bases unmatched: 7. Germline values: CDR1 LNHDA, CDR2 SQIVND (reference sequence). The CDR3 is 15 amino acids.

The CDR3 loop reads CASSSLGGSREQYF. DNA of the CDR3: TGTGCCAGCAGTTCTCTGGGGGGATCCCGCGAGCAGTACTTC. The chain employs TRBV6-2 or TRBV6-3 and TRBJ2-7, with D possibly matching TRBD2 (6 bases). Per germline, CDR1 MNHEY and CDR2 SVGEGT. CDR3 length: 14 residues. The V and J ends lost 4 bases and 6 bases respectively, with 16 bases between them.

V is TRBV7-8 and J is TRBJ2-5; possibly TRBD2 for D (6 bases). Germline lookup yields CDR1 SGHVS and CDR2 FQNEAQ. This CDR3 is built from 18 residues. The V end was cut by 4 bases, the J end by 5 bases, with 26 bases between. CDR3 in DNA: TGTGCCAGCAGCTCCCAGATCACGCGTCTGGGGGGAGGCGAGACCCAGTACTTC. Translated, it gives CASSSQITRLGGGETQYF.

This clone was observed a few times. The rearrangement joins TRBV4-3 to TRBJ1-1; D unclear. The CDR3 loop spans 12 amino acids. Trimming removed 5 bases from V and 10 bases from J, with 14 bases in between. The germline CDR1 and CDR2 sequences are LGHNA and YSLEER. This CDR3 reads CASSIGDRRAFF. CDR3 DNA: TGCGCCAGCAGCATTGGCGATAGGAGAGCTTTCTTT.

The chain carries TRBV6-5 and TRBJ1-6; D not resolved. Trimming removed 6 bases at V and 6 bases at J, with 9 bases between. The germline V gene has CDR1 MNHEY and CDR2 SVGAGI. The CDR3 is 13 residues long. CDR3 bases: TGTGCCAGCAGCCCCTCCCTTAATTCACCCCTCCACTTT. Translating gives CASSPSLNSPLHF.

The chain employs TRBV6-6 and TRBJ2-5; D is undetermined. CDR1 and CDR2 (germline): MNHNY, SVGAGI (reference sequence). Trimming shortened V by 2 bases and J by 7 bases, and 11 bases separated the two germline ends. This CDR3 is built from 13 residues. The CDR3 region is CASSYEAKRTQYF. The CDR3 DNA sequence: TGTGCCAGCAGTTACGAAGCCAAGAGGACCCAGTACTTC.